This is a list of T cell receptor beta chains from one sample in a study of Graves' ophthalmopathy and Graves' hyperthyroidism. Via MiXCR, TCRdb re-called the multiplex PCR reads, giving one row per CDR3 protein. The repertoire holds more than 40,000 distinct CDR3 sequences, with around half as singletons. The sample taken for sequencing was peripheral blood. The receptors originated from an adult man with Graves' ophthalmopathy. The CDR3 runs from the conserved cysteine through the conserved F or W. The D gene is left open where the match is weak. The size field is filled for only some rows; it gives once, few, many or a size class.

V	D	length	size	J	DNA	CDR3
TRBV7-9	TRBD2	17	many	TRBJ2-3	TGTGCCAGCAGCCCAAAACTAGCGGGGGGGTCGACAGATACGCAGTATTTT	CASSPKLAGGSTDTQYF
TRBV14	TRBD1	15	.	TRBJ2-7	TGTGCCAGCAGCCGACCGGGACAGGGGAACCACGAGCAGTACTTC	CASSRPGQGNHEQYF
TRBV20-1	TRBD2	13	.	TRBJ2-5	TGCAGTGCGACGGGACTAGGCCAAGAGACCCAGTACTTC	CSATGLGQETQYF
TRBV6-5	TRBD2	13	.	TRBJ2-1	TGTGCCAGCAGTGGGAGGACTAGCGAAAAGCAGTTCTTC	CASSGRTSEKQFF
TRBV28	TRBD2	12	many	TRBJ2-7	TGTGCCAGTCGGGAGGGCTCCGGAGAGCAGTACTTC	CASREGSGEQYF
TRBV20-1	.	15	few	TRBJ2-2	TGCAGTGCTAGTATACAGCCATCGAACACCGGGGAGCTGTTTTTT	CSASIQPSNTGELFF
TRBV15	TRBD2	19	many	TRBJ2-1	TGTGCCACCAGCAGTGTGCGGGAGGGCCCTTTTATGGCTAGCAATGAGCAGTTCTTC	CATSSVREGPFMASNEQFF
TRBV19	TRBD2	15	many	TRBJ2-1	TGTGCCAGTAGTATCGCTAGCGGGGGTAACAATGAGCAATTCTTC	CASSIASGGNNEQFF
TRBV5-1	.	14	.	TRBJ1-6	TGCGCCAGCAGCCCGGAGGGTACTAATTCACCCCTCCACTTT	CASSPEGTNSPLHF
TRBV13	.	13	few	TRBJ1-2	TGTGCCAGCAGGACGGGGGTGGGCTATGGCTACACCTTC	CASRTGVGYGYTF
TRBV5-1	TRBD1	17	.	TRBJ2-7	TGCGCCAGCAGCACAAAAACCGGGACAGGGTCTACCTACGAGCAGTACTTC	CASSTKTGTGSTYEQYF
TRBV5-6	TRBD2	16	.	TRBJ2-5	TGTGCCAGCAGCTACGGGACTAGCGGGGCTAGAGAGACCCAGTACTTC	CASSYGTSGARETQYF
TRBV19	.	15	many	TRBJ1-1	TGTGCCAGTAGTATAGTGGCAGGTTTGAACACTGAAGCTTTCTTT	CASSIVAGLNTEAFF
TRBV6-5	TRBD2	16	many	TRBJ2-3	TGTGCCAGCAGTCGAAGCGGGGGCCGGAGCACAGATACGCAGTATTTT	CASSRSGGRSTDTQYF
TRBV7-9	.	19	.	TRBJ2-3	TGTGCCAGCAGCTTATTAGGCTATAGGAGCGGAGGGGATACAGATACGCAGTATTTT	CASSLLGYRSGGDTDTQYF
TRBV27	.	12	many	TRBJ1-2	TGTGCCACCCTGACGGGAGTCTATGGCTACACCTTC	CATLTGVYGYTF
TRBV18	.	12	many	TRBJ2-5	TGTGCCAGCTCACGTCTAGGGGAGACCCAGTACTTC	CASSRLGETQYF
TRBV20-1	TRBD2	16	.	TRBJ2-3	TGCAGTATTAGAGGGGTAGCGGGGGCCTGCACAGATACGCAGTATTTT	CSIRGVAGACTDTQYF
TRBV20-1	.	10	.	TRBJ2-5	TGCACTACAGGGTTGGAGACCCAGTACTTC	CTTGLETQYF
TRBV20-1	TRBD1	16	.	TRBJ1-2	TGCAGTGCTAGAGTACCCGGACAGGGGGTCTTCTATGGCTACACCTTC	CSARVPGQGVFYGYTF
TRBV2	.	21	.	TRBJ2-1	.	CASSESGTGNEKLFFGSEQFF
TRBV25-1	TRBD2	14	many	TRBJ2-1	TGTGCCAGTCGTAGGACTAGCGGGCGCAATGAGCAGTTCTTC	CASRRTSGRNEQFF
TRBV24-1	.	14	.	TRBJ2-5	TGTGCCACCAGTGATAGTAACATCCCAGCGACCCAGTACTTC	CATSDSNIPATQYF
TRBV27	.	15	.	TRBJ1-2	TGTGCCAGCAGGCGGGGGATTGGGCGGATATATGGCTACACCTTC	CASRRGIGRIYGYTF
TRBV18	.	16	.	TRBJ1-5	TGTGCCAGCTCACCGATTACGTCCTTCATAGGGCGGCCCCAGCATTTT	CASSPITSFIGRPQHF
TRBV30	.	15	.	TRBJ2-2	TGTGCCTGGAGGAGTCGGGGGAGAACAACCGGGGAGCTGTTTTTT	CAWRSRGRTTGELFF
TRBV20-1	.	11	medium-sized	TRBJ2-7	TGCAGTGCTAGTAAGGTCGGCGAGCAGTACTTC	CSASKVGEQYF
TRBV7-9	TRBD1	14	.	TRBJ1-1	TGTGCCAGCAGCTTTGGACAGGGGACCACTGAAGCTTTCTTT	CASSFGQGTTEAFF
TRBV7-2	.	14	once	TRBJ2-7	TGTGCCAGCAGCCCCCCGGGATCTACCTACGAGCAGTACTTC	CASSPPGSTYEQYF
TRBV10-3	.	12	.	TRBJ2-1	TGTGCCATCAGTGAGTCTGGCAATGAGCAGTTCTTC	CAISESGNEQFF
TRBV11-2	TRBD2	16	many	TRBJ2-2	TGTGCCAGCAGCCTTCTCAGCGGGATCGACACCGGGGAGCTGTTTTTT	CASSLLSGIDTGELFF
TRBV19	.	13	.	TRBJ1-4	TGTGCCAGTAGTCTGCAGGGTGGCGAAAAACTGTTTTTT	CASSLQGGEKLFF
TRBV25-1	.	14	medium-sized	TRBJ1-6	TGTGCCAGCAGTGAATTAGGGTCTAATTCACCCCTCCACTTT	CASSELGSNSPLHF
TRBV5-8	.	12	once	TRBJ2-5	TGTGCCAGCAGCTTATTCGGAGAGACCCAGTACTTC	CASSLFGETQYF
TRBV19	.	14	once	TRBJ1-1	TGTGCCAGTAGTATAGCACAGGGAGGGACTGAAGCTTTCTTT	CASSIAQGGTEAFF
TRBV5-1	TRBD1	13	many	TRBJ2-3	TGCGCCAGCAGCTTGGCAGGGGGCGATACGCAGTATTTT	CASSLAGGDTQYF
TRBV18	.	14	few	TRBJ2-5	TGTGCCAGCTCACCACCGGCGGGGTCGGAGACCCAGTACTTC	CASSPPAGSETQYF
TRBV29-1	TRBD1	14	medium-sized	TRBJ2-5	TGCAGCGTTGTGGGACAGCGCCAGATTGAGACCCAGTACTTC	CSVVGQRQIETQYF
TRBV28	.	14	many	TRBJ2-1	TGTGCCAGCAGTCCATTGGCGGGGATAAATGAGCAGTTCTTC	CASSPLAGINEQFF
TRBV20-1	TRBD2	15	.	TRBJ2-7	TGCAGTGCTAGGGGATGGACTAGCGGACACTACGAGCAGTACTTC	CSARGWTSGHYEQYF
TRBV6-4	TRBD2	16	.	TRBJ2-5	TGTGCCAGCAGTGAAAAAGCGGGGGGGCCGCGAGAGACCCAGTACTTC	CASSEKAGGPRETQYF
TRBV19	.	14	many	TRBJ1-5	TGTGCCAGTAGTACTAATGGTGATAATCAGCCCCAGCATTTT	CASSTNGDNQPQHF
TRBV28	.	14	.	TRBJ1-2	TGTGCCAGCAGTTCCCCCCGAGGGGAATATGGCTACACCTTC	CASSSPRGEYGYTF
TRBV3-1	TRBD2	13	many	TRBJ2-5	TGTGCCAGCAGCGGGGGGGGTCAAGAGACCCAGTACTTC	CASSGGGQETQYF
TRBV12-3/TRBV12-4	.	15	many	TRBJ1-3	TGTGCCAGCAGCCCCCGCTTTGGGGCTGGAAACACCATATATTTT	CASSPRFGAGNTIYF